This entry describes one T cell receptor beta chain. The target antigen is unknown. The entry originates in a study of T cell repertoires in cytomegalovirus infection. The CDR3 covers 14 residues. V was trimmed by 5 bases and J by 4 bases, leaving 13 bases between them. Germline values: CDR1 MDHEN, CDR2 SYDVKM. Each CDR3 protein gets one entry after TCRdb re-called the reads with MiXCR. The sample has approximately 910,000 distinct CDR3 sequences, under 40% seen once. The receptor was isolated from a human donor in good health (CMV status not recorded). Some clones in this sample may be carry-over from other donors' samples. The chain joins TRBV28 to TRBJ2-3; D gene ambiguous. The specimen comprised cultured CD8+ T cells from PBMCs, sampled from culture after CMV antigen stimulation. The DNA of the CDR3 is TGTGCCAGCAGTCCCACCTTGAGGTCAGATACGCAGTATTTT. It specifies CASSPTLRSDTQYF.